This T cell receptor (beta chain) was profiled in a study of cytomegalovirus exposure and HLA in healthy donors. About the research overall: There were about 85 million unique TCRs (from HLA-typed donors) in an early data release. The Caucasian-associated ancestry cluster held over 65% of 398 genotyped donors.

Primers: 60 Vbeta forward and 13 Jbeta reverse. TCRdb's copy holds only in-frame clones and misses some; the assay was immunoSEQ multiplex PCR. Of about 110,000 clones listed, over 60% are singletons. This clone was observed a handful of times. What it binds is not known. An end of the junction does not agree with germline; a read error may underlie this. Germline loops: CDR1 LNHDA, CDR2 SQIVND (reference sequence). There are 13 residues in the CDR3. Whole-study findings and limits: Presence/absence comparisons presumed near-even sequencing depth among donors.

Sequencing was done on a sample of PBMCs. The gene calls are TRBV19 and TRBJ1-2, with D possibly matching TRBD1 (6 bases). The TCR comes from a man aged 25-45 years in good health and CMV-seropositive. The DNA of the CDR3 is TGTGCCAGTAGTATCACAGGGAACTATGGCTACCCCTTC. Translation gives CASSITGNYGYPF.